The 21 T cell receptor beta chains below were found in one sample sequenced in a study of spatial heterogeneity in lung cancer. In TCRdb, the 5' RACE reads were re-called with MiXCR into one record per CDR3 protein. The table includes around 70,000 distinct CDR3 sequences, roughly 8.9% detected once. Time point defined: blood at routine non-recurrence follow-up after resection. Source: PBMCs, taken at follow-up. These receptor sequences come from a female donor with early-stage non-small cell lung cancer.

This clonotype was observed many times. This sequence joins TRBV6-5 and TRBJ1-1; perhaps TRBD1 as D (5 bases). The CDR3 is made up of 14 amino acids. Germline values: CDR1 MNHEY, CDR2 SVGAGI. V dropped 0 bases and J dropped 1 base, with 6 bases sitting between them. CDR3 DNA: TGTGCCAGCAGTTACTCGGGACGGAACACTGAAGCTTTCTTT. Translating it yields CASSYSGRNTEAFF.

For this clonotype: This sequence may be a read error, since a much larger clone differs from it by one base. The chain uses TRBV28 and TRBJ2-7; 7 nucleotides align to TRBD2. Trimming took 0 bases from V and 5 from J; bases not matched to a gene: 7. CDR3 length: 15 residues. CDR1 MDHEN and CDR2 SYDVKM come from the germline V gene. This chain's CDR3 is CASSLWGLTADEQYF. In DNA form, the CDR3 reads TGTGCCAGCAGTTTATGGGGACTAACGGCTGACGAGCAGTACTTC. The full variable domain, completed using reference TRBV28 and TRBJ2-7, is DVKVTQSSRYLVKRTGEKVFLECVQDMDHENMFWYRQDPGLGLRLIYFSYDVKMKEKGDIPEGYSVSREKKERFSLILESASTNQTSMYLCASSLWGLTADEQYFGPGTRLTVT.

The chain has TRBV28 and TRBJ1-3; D is perhaps TRBD1 (6 bases). V lost 11 bases, J lost 0 bases, and 17 bases lay in between. Germline V gene sequence: CDR1 MDHEN, CDR2 SYDVKM. The CDR3 totals 15 residues. This CDR3 reads CASSAGQLSGNTIYF. In nucleotides, the CDR3 is TGTGCCTCCTCGGCCGGACAGCTCTCTGGAAACACCATATATTTT.

This clonotype showed up many times. This chain links TRBV5-4 with TRBJ2-1; D gene unclear. Trimming took 3 bases from V and 12 from J, leaving 13 bases between them. The CDR3 is made up of 12 amino acids. Germline CDR1 and CDR2: SGHNT and YYREEE (reference sequence). The CDR3 loop reads CASSSLPEGQFF. The CDR3, as DNA: TGTGCCAGCAGCTCCCTGCCCGAAGGGCAGTTCTTC. The whole variable domain, remainder taken from reference TRBV5-4 and TRBJ2-1, is ETGVTQSPTHLIKTRGQQVTLRCSSQSGHNTVSWYQQALGQGPQFIFQYYREEENGRGNFPPRFSGLQFPNYSSELNVNALELDDSALYLCASSSLPEGQFFGPGTRLTVL.

This clonotype was counted ten times or more. The chain joins TRBV4-1 to TRBJ2-5; TRBD2 is a possible D gene (7 bases). Germline-derived CDR1 and CDR2 are MGHRA and YSYEKL. Between the trimmed V and J ends, which lost 5 bases and 4 bases, there was a span of 20 bases. CDR3 size: 16 residues. CDR3 DNA: TGCGCCAGCAGCTCCGGGGGGCTGGTAGGCCGAGAGACCCAGTACTTC. It is translated as CASSSGGLVGRETQYF.

This clonotype was seen many times. V gene TRBV5-1 combines with J gene TRBJ2-5; no firm D call. The CDR3 has 10 amino acids. CDR1 and CDR2 from the germline V gene are SGHRS and YFSETQ. V was trimmed by 7 bases and J by 4 bases, leaving 5 bases between them. The CDR3 sequence: CASRGETQYF. DNA of the CDR3: TGCGCCAGCCGAGGAGAGACCCAGTACTTC.

This clonotype has ten or more counts. The chain uses TRBV9 and TRBJ1-2; 10 positions agree with TRBD1. Germline lookup yields CDR1 SGDLS and CDR2 YYNGEE. J was trimmed by 0 bases and V by 3 bases; bases with no gene match: 2. The length of the CDR3 is 15 residues. CDR3 amino acids: CASSAGQGTNYGYTF. The CDR3 region has the DNA TGTGCCAGCAGCGCGGGACAGGGGACTAACTATGGCTACACCTTC. The complete variable domain, with remaining parts taken from reference TRBV9 and TRBJ1-2, reads DSGVTQTPKHLITATGQRVTLRCSPRSGDLSVYWYQQSLDQGLQFLIQYYNGEERAKGNILERFSAQQFPDLHSELNLSSLELGDSALYFCASSAGQGTNYGYTFGSGTRLTVV.

This clonotype was picked up one time. The CDR3 coding sequence is TGTGCCACCGAATTACAGGGGTACAATGAGCAGTTCTTC. Translating it yields CATELQGYNEQFF. The chain recombines TRBV6-1 with TRBJ2-1, with 7 bases fitting TRBD1. V shed 10 bases and J 4 bases; nucleotides not matched to a gene: 7. Germline V CDR1 and CDR2: MNHNS, SASEGT. The length of the CDR3 is 13 residues.

The genes are TRBV20-1 and TRBJ2-3, with D perhaps TRBD2 (5 bases). The germline gives CDR1 DFQATT, CDR2 SNEGSKA (reference sequence). The CDR3 contains 14 residues. V was pared by 6 bases and J by 3 bases, with 16 bases between. CDR3 region: CSAPPGWRTDTQYF. As DNA, the CDR3 is TGCAGTGCCCCCCCCGGATGGAGGACAGATACGCAGTATTTT.

This clonotype was observed many times. V and J are TRBV7-8 and TRBJ2-1, with 9 nucleotides matching TRBD1. The germline CDR1 and CDR2 sequences are SGHVS and FQNEAQ. The CDR3 covers 17 residues. Trimming cost V 5 bases and J 4 bases; bases outside gene matches: 12. The CDR3 DNA reads as TGTGCCAGCAGCGTTTCGATCGGGACAGGGCTATACAATGAGCAGTTCTTC. It is translated as CASSVSIGTGLYNEQFF.

This clonotype was found many times. This chain joins TRBV20-1 and TRBJ2-7; 8 positions agree with TRBD1. The CDR3 has 12 residues. Germline V gene data show CDR1 as DFQATT and CDR2 as SNEGSKA (reference sequence). The V gene end was trimmed by 6 bases and the J gene end by 4 bases; junction bases not matched to a gene: 5. The CDR3 DNA is TGCAGTGCCAGGACAGGGACTTACGAGCAGTACTTC. Translated, it gives CSARTGTYEQYF.

This clonotype appeared a few times. V usage is TRBV19 and J usage is TRBJ1-1; D is possibly TRBD1 (6 bases). Germline V CDR1 and CDR2: LNHDA, SQIVND (reference sequence). CDR3 length: 16 residues. Trimming pared 7 bases from V and 1 base from J, leaving 19 bases between. CDR3 in DNA: TGTGCCAGTACTATGACAAGGGGACACCGGAACACTGAAGCTTTCTTT. Translating it yields CASTMTRGHRNTEAFF.

In this sample, this clonotype turned up many times. The chain has TRBV6-2 or TRBV6-3 and TRBJ2-3; TRBD2 aligns across 8 bases. Germline trimming cut 6 bases from V and 2 bases from J; bases unmatched to any gene: 7. Germline V lookup: CDR1 MNHEY, CDR2 SVGEGT. The CDR3 totals 15 residues. CDR3 coding DNA: TGTGCCAGCAGCACGGGGCGGGAGGTCACAGATACGCAGTATTTT. Translation gives CASSTGREVTDTQYF.

This clonotype was picked up many times. The chain combines TRBV24-1 with TRBJ2-1; TRBD2 matches 9 bases. This CDR3 is 17 amino acids long. Germline-derived CDR1 and CDR2 are KGHDR and SFDVKD. Unmatched junction bases numbered 11, after V lost 2 bases and J lost 7 bases. CDR3 loop: CATSDSTAGGPINEQFF. In nucleotides, the CDR3 is TGTGCCACCAGTGATTCCACGGCGGGAGGGCCTATTAATGAGCAGTTCTTC.

The chain carries TRBV6-5 and TRBJ1-4; D not resolved. Trimming removed 2 bases from V and 0 bases from J, with 13 bases in between. The CDR3 loop spans 17 amino acids. CDR1 MNHEY and CDR2 SVGAGI come from the germline V gene. CDR3 coding DNA: TGTGCCAGCAGTTACCCCCCTCTGAGGACAACTAATGAAAAACTGTTTTTT. It translates to CASSYPPLRTTNEKLFF.

In this sample, this clonotype turned up many times. The gene calls are TRBV30 and TRBJ2-1; 7 bases are shared with TRBD1. J gave up 7 bases and V 5 bases, and 5 bases lay outside the gene matches. Germline assignment: CDR1 GTSNPN and CDR2 SVGIG (reference sequence). The CDR3 contains 12 residues. The CDR3 spells CAWYTGENEQFF. The CDR3 DNA reads as TGTGCCTGGTATACAGGGGAGAATGAGCAGTTCTTC.

In this sample, this clonotype turned up many times. The V and J genes are TRBV2 and TRBJ1-6, with 8 bases that match TRBD1. The CDR3 has 15 residues. Germline V gene sequence: CDR1 SNHLY, CDR2 FYNNEI. V lost 6 bases and J lost 3; bases outside the gene matches: 4. CDR3 sequence (DNA): TGTGCCAGCAGCCCGACAGGGGTCTATAATTCACCCCTCCACTTT. This encodes CASSPTGVYNSPLHF.

This clonotype showed up many times. The J gene is TRBJ2-1, the V gene TRBV19, with 10 bases matching TRBD2. The CDR3 sequence is 14 residues long. CDR1 is LNHDA and CDR2 is SQIVND in the germline V gene (reference sequence). The ends lost 7 bases at V and 7 bases at J; junction bases unmatched: 7. This CDR3 is CASIDIAGGNEQFF. DNA of the CDR3: TGTGCCAGTATCGATATAGCGGGAGGAAATGAGCAGTTCTTC.

This clonotype was picked up many times. V usage is TRBV24-1 and J usage is TRBJ2-3, with D unresolved. The germline V gene has CDR1 KGHDR and CDR2 SFDVKD. V was cut by 5 bases and J by 5 bases, with 4 bases left in between. This CDR3 contains 11 residues. Here the CDR3 DNA reads TGTGCCACCAGTGGGGGAGATACGCAGTATTTT. It encodes CATSGGDTQYF.

The V call is TRBV3-1, the J call TRBJ2-3; TRBD2 matches at 8 bases. Losses at the gene ends were 8 bases for V and 5 bases for J; bases not matched to a gene: 6. CDR1 LGHDT and CDR2 YNNKEL come from the germline V gene (reference sequence). The CDR3 loop spans 13 amino acids. CDR3 nucleotide sequence: TGTGCCAGCGGACAGCGGGGGATAGATACGCAGTATTTT. Amino acids: CASGQRGIDTQYF.

This clonotype was seen at least ten times. The chain combines TRBV3-1 with TRBJ2-7, with 7 bases aligning to TRBD1. CDR3 size: 14 residues. Per the germline V gene, CDR1 is LGHDT and CDR2 is YNNKEL (reference sequence). Trimming took 0 bases from V and 6 from J; bases not matched to a gene: 5. The CDR3 reads CASSQETGSSEQYF. The CDR3 bases are TGTGCCAGCAGCCAAGAGACAGGGAGCAGCGAGCAGTACTTC.